This TCR beta chain emerged from a study of OX40 agonist ivuxolimab in advanced cancers. Background on the study: An agonistic human IgG2 monoclonal antibody against OX40 (CD134) was given. Allowance was made for prior anti-PD-1, anti-PD-L1 or anti-CTLA-4 therapy, and around 44% had some. Partial responses were achieved by three patients, one with hepatocellular carcinoma and two with cutaneous melanoma.

TCRdb keeps only in-frame clones here, not all; method: immunoSEQ multiplex PCR. The sample lists about 33,000 clones, approximately 80% occurring once. This CDR3 comprises 14 residues. V was shortened by 2 bases and J by 2 bases, with 9 bases between the two germline ends. Germline V gene sequence: CDR1 MNHEY, CDR2 SMNVEV (reference sequence). This receptor was identified in an adult with an advanced solid tumor such as melanoma, head and neck, liver or kidney cancer. V and J are TRBV27 and TRBJ1-2; D might be TRBD1 (6 bases). The sequenced sample was CD4+ or CD8+ T cells sorted from blood, obtained in a trial of the OX40 agonist ivuxolimab. The CDR3 DNA reads TGTGCCAGCAGTTTAGATGACAGGAACTATGGCTACACCTTC. It yields the protein CASSLDDRNYGYTF.